The entry below gives a single T cell receptor beta chain sequence along with its context. The target antigen is unknown. The CDR3 runs to 14 residues. Germline values: CDR1 SEHNR, CDR2 FQNEAQ (reference sequence). V shed 6 bases and J shed 4 bases, with 10 bases lying between them. In TCRdb, the RT-PCR reads were re-called with MiXCR into one record per CDR3 protein. The data show under 950,000 distinct CDR3 sequences, about 20% seen once. The source of the sample is a study of response to subunit inactivated influenza vaccine. General study points: There was a suggestion from the authors that each seasonal influenza vaccination recruits few new T cells.

Sequencing used PBMCs from blood, obtained around 5 days after vaccination. The sequence came from a man in his fifties or sixties who received an inactivated influenza vaccine. The V gene is TRBV7-9, the J gene TRBJ2-6, with D unresolved. In nucleotides, the CDR3 is TGTGCCAGCAGACCAGGCTCCGGGGCCAACGTCCTGACTTTC. As protein: CASRPGSGANVLTF.